This T cell receptor (beta chain) originates from a study of graft-versus-host responses after intestinal transplantation. This clone was picked up a small number of times. Once graft tissue had been processed, intraepithelial and lamina propria lymphocytes were released. CDR1 is SGHTA, CDR2 FQGNSA, per germline. Trimming left V 2 bases short and J 4 bases short, with 11 bases between. CDR3 length: 14 amino acids. Sequenced by immunoSEQ multiplex PCR; TCRdb stores in-frame clones only, minus some. The sample has approximately 17,000 clones; approximately 86% are singletons. The V gene is TRBV7-2, the J gene TRBJ1-1, with D perhaps matching TRBD1 (5 bases). This TCR derives from a human patient who received an intestinal transplant, so some T cells may come from the graft donor. The material sequenced was ileum tissue, taken 17 days after transplant. CDR3 sequence (DNA): TGTGCCAGCAGCTTAACCGGGACCGTCACTGAAGCTTTCTTT. As protein: CASSLTGTVTEAFF.